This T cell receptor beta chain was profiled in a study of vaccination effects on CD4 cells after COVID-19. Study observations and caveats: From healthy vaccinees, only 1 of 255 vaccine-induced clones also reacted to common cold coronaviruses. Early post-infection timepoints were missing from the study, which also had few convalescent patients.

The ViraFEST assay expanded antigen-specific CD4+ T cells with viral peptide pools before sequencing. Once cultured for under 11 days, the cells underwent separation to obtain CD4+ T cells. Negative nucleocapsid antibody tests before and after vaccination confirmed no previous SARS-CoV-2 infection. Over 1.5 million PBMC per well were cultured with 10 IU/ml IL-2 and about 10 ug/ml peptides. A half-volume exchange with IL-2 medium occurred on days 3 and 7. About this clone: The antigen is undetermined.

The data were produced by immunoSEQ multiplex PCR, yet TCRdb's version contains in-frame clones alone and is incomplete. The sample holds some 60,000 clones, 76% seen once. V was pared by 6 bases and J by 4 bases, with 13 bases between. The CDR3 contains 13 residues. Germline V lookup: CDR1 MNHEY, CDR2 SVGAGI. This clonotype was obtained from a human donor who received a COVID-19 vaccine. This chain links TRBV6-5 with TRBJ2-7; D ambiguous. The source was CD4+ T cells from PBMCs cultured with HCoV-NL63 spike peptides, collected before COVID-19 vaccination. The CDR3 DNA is TGTGCCAGCAGGAAGGCAGTAGATTACGAGCAGTACGTC. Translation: CASRKAVDYEQYV.